Listed here are 26 T cell receptor beta chains from one sample, sequenced in a study of cytomegalovirus exposure and HLA in healthy donors. This PCR relied on a set of 60 Vbeta primers and 13 Jbeta primers. The method was immunoSEQ multiplex PCR; TCRdb's version includes in-frame clones alone and lacks a portion of them. The table has about 180,000 clones, over 65% seen once. Sequenced sample: PBMCs. These receptors all come from a man in his 60s in good health and CMV-seronegative.

This clone was counted a single time. Mismatch with germline at one junction end may stem from a read error. The chain combines TRBV15 with TRBJ2-5; 7 positions agree with TRBD2. The CDR3 contains 15 residues. Germline loops: CDR1 LNHNV, CDR2 YYDKDF (reference sequence). The CDR3 sequence is CATSRDRGDQETQYF. The CDR3, as DNA: TGTGCCACCAGCAGAGATCGGGGGGACCAGGAGACCCAGTACTTC.

This clone was counted between two and nine times. The V call is TRBV6-5, the J call TRBJ2-1, with D possibly TRBD1 on 6 matching bases. The germline V gene has CDR1 MNHEY and CDR2 SVGAGI. This CDR3 has 15 residues. V was trimmed by 4 bases and J by 5 bases, leaving 15 bases between them. For the CDR3, the DNA is TGTGCCAGCAGTTTACAGGGTTCGGCACACAATGAGCAGTTCTTC. This sequence encodes CASSLQGSAHNEQFF.

This clone was counted between two and nine times. The V call is TRBV2, the J call TRBJ2-5; D is possibly TRBD1 (6 bases). The CDR3 sequence is 14 residues long. V lost 6 bases and J 2 bases, leaving 13 bases between the germline ends. Germline assignment: CDR1 SNHLY and CDR2 FYNNEI. This CDR3 reads CASSTGTPQETQYF. The CDR3 coding sequence is TGTGCCAGCAGCACCGGGACACCACAAGAGACCCAGTACTTC.

This clone is a singleton in its sample. The rearrangement uses TRBV7-9 and TRBJ2-1; a weak D match, TRBD2 (6 bases). The germline V gene has CDR1 SEHNR and CDR2 FQNEAQ (reference sequence). Trimming cost V 5 bases and J 10 bases, with 12 bases left between them. CDR3 length: 12 residues. In DNA form, the CDR3 reads TGTGCCAGCAGCCGCGGGACGCCGGAGCAGTTCTTC. This gives the protein CASSRGTPEQFF.

The J gene is TRBJ2-7, the V gene TRBV7-2; no reliable D call. The CDR3 length is 10 residues. Trimming pared 5 bases from V and 4 bases from J, leaving 3 bases between. CDR1 is SGHTA and CDR2 is FQGNSA in the germline V gene. The CDR3 DNA is TGTGCCAGCAGCCTTTACGAGCAGTACTTC. This sequence encodes CASSLYEQYF.

The chain carries TRBV15 and TRBJ1-2; D gene unclear. This CDR3 comprises 15 residues. Germline lookup yields CDR1 LNHNV and CDR2 YYDKDF (reference sequence). Trimming removed 0 bases at V and 6 bases at J, with 14 bases between. This chain's CDR3 is CATSRDRAGGNGYTF. CDR3 coding DNA: TGTGCCACCAGCAGAGATCGCGCGGGAGGGAATGGCTACACCTTC. The entire variable domain, with the rest obtained from reference TRBV15 and TRBJ1-2, is as follows: DAMVIQNPRYQVTQFGKPVTLSCSQTLNHNVMYWYQQKSSQAPKLLFHYYDKDFNNEADTPDNFQSRRPNTSFCFLDIRSPGLGDTAMYLCATSRDRAGGNGYTFGSGTRLTVV.

J is TRBJ2-3 and V is TRBV4-2; D might be TRBD2 (5 bases). The V gene lost 5 bases and the J gene lost 1 base, with 13 bases spanning the gap. This CDR3 spans 15 amino acids. The germline V gene encodes CDR1 LGHNA and CDR2 YNFKEQ. This CDR3 reads CASSGRGIGTDTQYF. DNA for the CDR3: TGTGCCAGCAGCGGGAGAGGAATCGGCACAGATACGCAGTATTTT.

The chain is built from TRBV5-6 and TRBJ2-3, with TRBD2 as a possible D gene (7 bases). Trimming cost V 3 bases and J 0 bases, with 20 bases left between them. The CDR3 has 18 amino acids. Germline loops: CDR1 SGHDT, CDR2 YYEEEE. DNA of the CDR3: TGTGCCAGCAGCTCGGGGGGCCTGACGGGTACTAGCACAGATACGCAGTATTTT. It encodes CASSSGGLTGTSTDTQYF.

This clone was counted a few times. The CDR3 region has the DNA TGTGCCAGCAGCTTAACAGGGGGCGCGTGGCAGCCCCAGCATTTT. It is translated as CASSLTGGAWQPQHF. The chain employs TRBV7-2 and TRBJ1-5; 9 nucleotides agree with TRBD1. The CDR3 contains 15 residues. V trimming: 2 bases; J trimming: 7 bases; junction bases outside the gene matches: 6. Germline V gene lookup returns CDR1 SGHTA and CDR2 FQGNSA.

The chain links TRBV4-1 to TRBJ2-2; D gene uncertain. The CDR3 has 17 residues. Trimming removed 0 bases from V and 8 bases from J, with 19 bases in between. Germline CDR1 reads MGHRA; CDR2 reads YSYEKL. The CDR3 region has the DNA TGCGCCAGCAGCCAAGATTCTGGTAGTGGGCCAGTGGGGGAGCTGTTTTTT. It yields the protein CASSQDSGSGPVGELFF.

The chain employs TRBV30 and TRBJ2-5; possibly TRBD1 for D (6 bases). The CDR3 has 13 amino acids. Trimming took 2 bases from V and 4 from J, leaving 11 bases between them. The V gene's germline CDR1 is GTSNPN and CDR2 SVGIG (reference sequence). The CDR3 DNA reads as TGTGCCTGGAGTCCCCAGGGGAGAGAGACCCAGTACTTC. Translating it yields CAWSPQGRETQYF.

This clone was counted a single time. The gene calls are TRBV10-3 and TRBJ1-1, with 9 bases aligning to TRBD1. The V gene end was trimmed by 8 bases and the J gene end by 5 bases; junction bases not matched to a gene: 9. Germline CDR1 and CDR2: ENHRY and SYGVKD. This CDR3 spans 14 amino acids. The CDR3 DNA reads as TGTGCCATCCATAGCGGACAGGGGAGAACTGAAGCTTTCTTT. It specifies CAIHSGQGRTEAFF.

Concerning this clone: A read error may produce the germline difference seen at one junction end. The chain couples TRBV19 to TRBJ1-5, with 8 bases lining up with TRBD1. This CDR3 is built from 15 residues. Germline V lookup: CDR1 LNHDA, CDR2 SQIVND (reference sequence). This chain's CDR3 is CASSPTGGSPQPQNF. CDR3 sequence (DNA): TGTGCCAGTAGTCCTACAGGGGGGTCCCCTCAGCCCCAGAATTTT.

This clone was seen a single time. The chain recombines TRBV6-1 with TRBJ1-5, with TRBD1 identical over 10 bases. Per the germline V gene, CDR1 is MNHNS and CDR2 is SASEGT. V lost 6 bases, J lost 4 bases, and 6 bases stayed unmatched. This CDR3 contains 15 residues. CDR3 sequence: CASRVGQGPNQPQHF. In DNA, the CDR3 is TGTGCCAGCAGGGTGGGACAGGGGCCTAATCAGCCCCAGCATTTT.

The chain links TRBV29-1 to TRBJ2-2; D possibly corresponds to TRBD1 (5 bases). The CDR3 covers 13 residues. V was clipped by 5 bases and J by 5 bases, with 12 bases between them. Germline loops: CDR1 SQVTM, CDR2 ANQGSEA. The CDR3 DNA follows: TGCAGCGTTCCACAAGGACAAACCGGGGAGCTGTTTTTT. This encodes CSVPQGQTGELFF.

The chain carries TRBV5-1 and TRBJ2-4, with D possibly TRBD1 on 6 matching bases. The CDR3 totals 15 residues. V gave up 0 bases and J gave up 9 bases, with 16 bases separating them. In germline, CDR1 is SGHRS, CDR2 YFSETQ. The CDR3 here is CASSLAVAGTPIQYF. The CDR3 DNA reads as TGCGCCAGCAGCTTGGCCGTAGCAGGGACACCCATTCAGTACTTC.

V is TRBV19 and J is TRBJ1-5; D unresolved. Germline-derived CDR1 and CDR2 are LNHDA and SQIVND (reference sequence). Trimming shortened V by 0 bases and J by 4 bases, and 19 bases separated the two germline ends. This CDR3 is built from 18 residues. DNA for the CDR3: TGTGCCAGTAGTATAGATCAAGGGAGGCAATGGGGTAATCAGCCCCAGCATTTT. Translated: CASSIDQGRQWGNQPQHF.

V and J are TRBV12-5 and TRBJ1-1; 8 bases agree with TRBD1. The junction had 3 bases not matched to a gene; V was cut back by 6 bases and J by 0 bases. In germline, CDR1 is LGHNT, CDR2 FRNRAP. This CDR3 has 14 amino acids. In DNA, the CDR3 is TGTGCTAGTGGAACAGGGGGAATGAACACTGAAGCTTTCTTT. Its translation is CASGTGGMNTEAFF.

The rearrangement joins TRBV4-1 to TRBJ2-7; 10 bases are shared with TRBD1. This CDR3 spans 16 amino acids. The ends lost 4 bases at V and 0 bases at J; junction bases unmatched: 6. CDR1 and CDR2 (germline): MGHRA, YSYEKL. The CDR3 DNA reads as TGCGCCAGCAGCCCCGGGACAGGGGTTTTCTCCTACGAGCAGTACTTC. Amino acid sequence: CASSPGTGVFSYEQYF.

The chain recombines TRBV29-1 with TRBJ2-3; 7 nucleotides align to TRBD2. Germline lookup yields CDR1 SQVTM and CDR2 ANQGSEA. The CDR3 is 14 residues long. J was trimmed by 2 bases and V by 4 bases; bases with no gene match: 6. CDR3 region: CSVVRLADTDTQYF. The CDR3 DNA reads as TGCAGCGTTGTTAGGCTAGCGGACACAGATACGCAGTATTTT.

The chain has TRBV5-1 and TRBJ2-1, with a possible D match to TRBD1 (6 bases). V dropped 0 bases and J dropped 3 bases, with 10 bases sitting between them. From germline, CDR1 is SGHRS and CDR2 YFSETQ. There are 15 residues in the CDR3. The CDR3 sequence: CASSLAGQIYNEQFF. In nucleotides, the CDR3 is TGCGCCAGCAGCTTGGCCGGACAGATCTACAATGAGCAGTTCTTC.

This clone was seen once. This chain uses TRBV5-6 with TRBJ1-1, with a weak D call TRBD1 (5 bases). Trimming cost V 0 bases and J 1 base, with 19 bases left between them. Germline values: CDR1 SGHDT, CDR2 YYEEEE. The CDR3 is made up of 18 amino acids. As DNA, the CDR3 is TGTGCCAGCAGCTTGGGGTGGGGCAGAAGTTTGGCGAACACTGAAGCTTTCTTT. This encodes CASSLGWGRSLANTEAFF.

This clone has just a few counts. This rearrangement joins TRBV6-1 to TRBJ2-5; TRBD2 agrees at 7 bases. The CDR3 runs to 15 residues. After removal of 4 bases from V and 1 base from J, the junction contained 6 bases not matched to a gene. Germline V CDR1 and CDR2: MNHNS, SASEGT. The CDR3 region is CASSGLGGAQETQYF. The CDR3, as DNA: TGTGCCAGCAGTGGCCTGGGAGGGGCCCAAGAGACCCAGTACTTC.

This rearrangement joins TRBV18 to TRBJ1-5; TRBD1 matches 11 bases. After removal of 5 bases from V and 11 bases from J, the junction contained 5 bases not matched to a gene. The length of the CDR3 is 13 residues. Per the germline V gene, CDR1 is KGHSH and CDR2 is LQKENI. The CDR3 bases are TGTGCCAGCTCAGGACAGGGGGCAAGTGCCCAGCATTTT. Residues: CASSGQGASAQHF.

This clone was found once. This chain connects TRBV28 to TRBJ1-2, with 7 bases matching TRBD1. CDR1 and CDR2 (germline): MDHEN, SYDVKM. V lost 2 bases to trimming and J lost 4 bases; unmatched junction nucleotides: 7. This CDR3 region has 15 residues. The CDR3 here is CASSLGRGDIYGYTF. The DNA for the CDR3 is TGTGCCAGCAGTTTAGGCAGGGGGGATATCTATGGCTACACCTTC.

V is TRBV14 and J is TRBJ2-3; the D gene is possibly TRBD1 (6 bases). Germline V gene sequence: CDR1 SGHDN, CDR2 FVKESK. The CDR3 is 15 residues long. Trimming left V 1 base short and J 5 bases short, with 13 bases between. CDR3 region: CASSQVSGVGDTQYF. The CDR3 DNA follows: TGTGCCAGCAGCCAAGTCTCAGGGGTAGGAGATACGCAGTATTTT. The full variable domain, in which reference TRBV14 and TRBJ2-3 provide the parts outside the CDR3, is EAGVTQFPSHSVIEKGQTVTLRCDPISGHDNLYWYRRVMGKEIKFLLHFVKESKQDESGMPNNRFLAERTGGTYSTLKVQPAELEDSGVYFCASSQVSGVGDTQYFGPGTRLTVL.